These 17 T cell receptor beta chains were sequenced from one sample in a study of blood T cell repertoires in COVID-19. Sequencing was performed with immunoSEQ multiplex PCR; in TCRdb, only in-frame clones are kept and a portion is missing. This table has 250,000 to 300,000 clones, around 90% appearing once. Sequencing used peripheral blood. The receptors come from a woman aged 60-75 years with COVID-19, enrolled during active disease.

The rearrangement joins TRBV27 to TRBJ1-5, with a tentative D call TRBD1 (6 bases). The CDR3 loop spans 16 amino acids. Trimming took off 5 bases at V and 1 base at J, with 15 bases between the two ends. Germline V gives CDR1 MNHEY, CDR2 SMNVEV (reference sequence). CDR3 nucleotides: TGTGCCAGCAGTACGGGCGGGGGCGTGAGCAATCAGCCCCAGCATTTT. This gives the protein CASSTGGGVSNQPQHF.

This clone has just a few counts. This chain uses TRBV19 with TRBJ1-5; 8 bases match TRBD1. J lost 3 bases, V lost 5 bases, and 3 bases had no gene match. The CDR3 runs 14 residues. Germline CDR1 is LNHDA and CDR2 is SQIVND (reference sequence). The CDR3 spells CASSRTGHNQPQHF. Written as DNA, the CDR3 is TGTGCCAGTAGTCGGACAGGGCACAATCAGCCCCAGCATTTT.

In regard to this clone: At the DNA level, this CDR3 is encoded by other sequences in the same sample as well. The chain couples TRBV12-3 or TRBV12-4 to TRBJ2-5, with a possible D match to TRBD1 (6 bases). The V gene lost 2 bases and the J gene lost 4 bases, with 8 bases spanning the gap. The CDR3 runs to 13 residues. CDR3 loop: CASSLTGRETQYF. The CDR3 bases are TGTGCCAGCAGTTTAACAGGGAGAGAGACCCAGTACTTC.

The chain couples TRBV3-1 (or the pseudogene TRBV3-2) to TRBJ1-2; D is perhaps TRBD1 (5 bases). CDR3 size: 15 residues. With 0 bases removed from V and 4 bases from J, the gap between germline ends came to 12 bases. CDR1 is LGHDT and CDR2 is YNNKEL in the germline V gene (reference sequence). DNA of the CDR3: TGTGCCAGCAGCCAAGATCTTTCAGGGTTCTATGGCTACACCTTC. The encoded protein is CASSQDLSGFYGYTF.

This clone turned up a few times. The V gene is TRBV5-1, the J gene TRBJ2-1; D is undetermined. Germline lookup yields CDR1 SGHRS and CDR2 YFSETQ. The CDR3 length is 11 residues. Trimming pared 2 bases from V and 8 bases from J, leaving 5 bases between. In DNA form, the CDR3 reads TGCGCCAGCAGCTTTAGAGATGAGCAGTTCTTC. Translation gives CASSFRDEQFF.

The CDR3 region has the DNA TGTGCCAGCAGTAACTGGGCGAGCTCCTACGAGCAGTACTTC. Its protein is CASSNWASSYEQYF. This sequence joins TRBV28 and TRBJ2-7; no definite D call. Deletions cut 5 bases from V and 0 bases from J, with 11 bases between. The CDR3 consists of 14 residues. Per germline, CDR1 MDHEN and CDR2 SYDVKM.

In its sample, this clone was seen once. J is TRBJ2-2 and V is TRBV5-4, with 8 bases fitting TRBD2. The CDR3 extends over 17 amino acids. Unmatched junction bases numbered 14, after V lost 4 bases and J lost 6 bases. Per germline, CDR1 SGHNT and CDR2 YYREEE (reference sequence). The CDR3 DNA reads as TGTGCCAGCAGCGACGGACTAGCCCCTGAAACCCCCGGGGAGCTGTTTTTT. This encodes CASSDGLAPETPGELFF.

This sequence joins TRBV28 and TRBJ2-3, with D perhaps matching TRBD2 (7 bases). Looked up from germline, CDR1 is MDHEN and CDR2 is SYDVKM. The CDR3 is made up of 14 amino acids. Trimming stripped 8 bases from V and 2 bases from J, with 14 bases between. CDR3 bases: TGTGCCAGCGGGAGGGGGAGTCACACAGATACGCAGTATTTT. Residues: CASGRGSHTDTQYF.

This clone was observed once. CDR3 nucleotide sequence: TGCGCCAGCAGCCAAGCCTTTGCGGACACTGAAGCTTTCTTT. This translates into CASSQAFADTEAFF. This chain links TRBV4-3 with TRBJ1-1; D call uncertain. The germline V gene encodes CDR1 LGHNA and CDR2 YSLEER. V was cut by 1 base and J by 3 bases, with 9 bases left in between. The CDR3 is made up of 14 amino acids.

The chain is built from TRBV28 and TRBJ2-7, with TRBD1 matching over 9 bases. This CDR3 spans 14 amino acids. V shed 7 bases, J shed 2 bases, and the junction held 6 bases outside the gene matches. The germline CDR1 and CDR2 sequences are MDHEN and SYDVKM. The CDR3 nucleotides are TGTGCCAGCAAGCCCGGGACAGGGCCCTACGAGCAGTACTTC. Translated, it gives CASKPGTGPYEQYF.

The chain joins TRBV19 to TRBJ1-5; 7 bases fit TRBD1. The CDR3 has 16 amino acids. Germline V CDR1 and CDR2: LNHDA, SQIVND (reference sequence). V lost 2 bases, J lost 0 bases, and 4 bases stayed unmatched. CDR3 in DNA: TGTGCCAGTAGTATACTGACAGGGCGTAGCAATCAGCCCCAGCATTTT. Residues: CASSILTGRSNQPQHF.

V gene TRBV19 combines with J gene TRBJ2-7; the D gene is possibly TRBD1 (6 bases). Trimming removed 8 bases at V and 3 bases at J, with 17 bases between. Germline loops: CDR1 LNHDA, CDR2 SQIVND (reference sequence). This CDR3 has 14 residues. The CDR3 DNA follows: TGTGCCAGTTCCCGGGACGGGACAAACTACGAGCAGTACTTC. Translating gives CASSRDGTNYEQYF.

The gene calls are TRBV4-2 and TRBJ1-1, with D tentatively TRBD1 (6 bases). Trimming stripped 1 base from V and 1 base from J, with 10 bases between. This CDR3 contains 15 residues. The V gene's germline CDR1 is LGHNA and CDR2 YNFKEQ. The CDR3 bases are TGTGCCAGCAGCCAAGGAGGGGGACAGAACACTGAAGCTTTCTTT. This sequence encodes CASSQGGGQNTEAFF.

Only a few counts were recorded for this clone. This sequence joins TRBV6-4 and TRBJ2-1; 7 bases are a match to TRBD2. The CDR3 contains 16 residues. With 0 bases clipped from V and 4 bases from J, the junction kept 6 bases outside the gene matches. CDR1 MRHNA and CDR2 SNTAGT come from the germline V gene. The CDR3 DNA reads as TGTGCCAGCAGTGACTCGGTAGGACTAGGTTACAATGAGCAGTTCTTC. It is translated as CASSDSVGLGYNEQFF.

The CDR3 DNA sequence: TGTGCCAGCAGCCCACAGGGGTCAACTAATGAAAAACTGTTTTTT. The encoded protein is CASSPQGSTNEKLFF. This chain connects TRBV7-9 to TRBJ1-4, with TRBD1 matching over 7 bases. Trimming at V came to 5 bases and at J to 0 bases, leaving 3 bases not matched to a gene. CDR1 is SEHNR and CDR2 is FQNEAQ in the germline V gene (reference sequence). There are 15 residues in the CDR3.

This chain uses TRBV28 with TRBJ1-3; TRBD1 matches at 8 bases. V lost 7 bases, J lost 3 bases, and 11 bases stayed unmatched. This CDR3 region has 16 residues. From germline, CDR1 is MDHEN and CDR2 SYDVKM. The CDR3 nucleotides read TGTGCCAGCACCTTTCGGACAGGGACGGGTGGAAACACCATATATTTT. Translation gives CASTFRTGTGGNTIYF.

This chain joins TRBV7-6 and TRBJ2-1; no reliable D call. This CDR3 spans 14 amino acids. Trimming removed 1 base from V and 7 bases from J, with 11 bases in between. Germline V gene lookup returns CDR1 SGHVS and CDR2 FNYEAQ. DNA of the CDR3: TGTGCCAGCAGCTTAGTGCTTAATCGGAATGAGCAGTTCTTC. Protein product: CASSLVLNRNEQFF.